This is a list of T cell receptor beta chains from one sample in a study of blood T cell repertoires in COVID-19. TCRdb keeps only in-frame clones here, not all; method: immunoSEQ multiplex PCR. This sample yields about 55,000 clones, of which approximately 82% are seen a single time; about 14% belongs to the top ten. Sequencing input: peripheral blood. These receptors were collected from a human donor in a cohort sampled during active COVID-19. CDR3s include the opening cysteine and the closing phenylalanine or tryptophan. D genes are given only for firm matches. Clone size is given for some rows only: seen once, a few or many times, or a class if the clone is expanded.

>TRBD2|TRBJ2-7|.|TRBV7-2
TGTGCCAGCAGCTTAGCGGGAGGGCCGTACGAGCAGTACTTC
CASSLAGGPYEQYF
>.|TRBJ1-1|few|TRBV7-9
TGTGCCAGCAGCTCATACAAGGGCGGGGGCGACCAGAACACTGAAGCTTTCTTT
CASSSYKGGGDQNTEAFF
>.|TRBJ2-7|few|TRBV30
TGTGCCTGGAGTAATCCCTTAGTACAGGGTGACTCCTACGAGCAGTACTTC
CAWSNPLVQGDSYEQYF
>.|TRBJ1-4|.|TRBV4-1
TGCGCCAGCAGCCAACCGGGACACCCTCCCGAAAAACTGTTTTTT
CASSQPGHPPEKLFF
>.|TRBJ1-1|.|TRBV12-3/TRBV12-4
TGTGCCAGCAGTTTAGAGGCAGGGGAAGCTTTCTTT
CASSLEAGEAFF
>.|TRBJ1-5|.|TRBV6-2/TRBV6-3
TGTGCCAGCAGCTCCACAGCCGGCCAATCGCCCCAGCATTTT
CASSSTAGQSPQHF
>.|TRBJ2-3|once|TRBV19
TGTGCCAGTAGTATCAGGGGCACAGATACGCAGTATTTT
CASSIRGTDTQYF
>.|TRBJ1-1|few|TRBV19
TGTGCCAGTACCACTCTTACGACATCAGGTAAAAAGAACACTGAAGCTTTCTTT
CASTTLTTSGKKNTEAFF
>.|TRBJ1-5|.|TRBV9
TGTGCCAGCAGCGGGGGCGGCCAGCCCCAGCATTTT
CASSGGGQPQHF
>TRBD1|TRBJ1-2|.|TRBV5-6
TGTGCCAGCAGCTGGAGGGACAGGGGGATGTATGGCTACACCTTC
CASSWRDRGMYGYTF
>TRBD1|TRBJ2-7|few|TRBV6-2/TRBV6-3
TGTGCCAGCAGTTACCAGACAGGGCGGTTCTACGAGCAGTACTTC
CASSYQTGRFYEQYF
>TRBD2|TRBJ2-5|.|TRBV2
TGTGCCAGCAGTGTTAGCGGGGGTCAAGAGACCCAGTACTTC
CASSVSGGQETQYF
>.|TRBJ2-3|.|TRBV7-2
TGTGCCAGCAGCTTATCCCCCCCTTGGCCCGGGGGTAGCACAGATACGCAGTATTTT
CASSLSPPWPGGSTDTQYF
>.|TRBJ1-3|once|TRBV9
TGTGCCAGCAGCGTAGCCAGCTCTGGAAACACCATATATTTT
CASSVASSGNTIYF
>TRBD1|TRBJ1-2|once|TRBV7-8
TGTGCCAGCAGCTCGCGGGACAGGGGAACAGCTAACTATGGCTACACCTTC
CASSSRDRGTANYGYTF
>.|TRBJ2-5|.|TRBV2
TGTGCCACCAGCAGGGGCTCGGAGACCCAGTACTTC
CATSRGSETQYF
>.|TRBJ1-1|.|TRBV6-6
TGTGCCAGCAGACGCGGGGGGCAGGATACTGAAGCTTTCTTT
CASRRGGQDTEAFF
>TRBD1|TRBJ2-7|.|TRBV14
TGTGCCAGCAGTCATCGATCGGGACAGTCGTCTTACGAGCAGTACTTC
CASSHRSGQSSYEQYF
>TRBD1|TRBJ2-3|.|TRBV19
TGTGCCAGTAGTGCCTCTCGACAGGGGATGGCAGATACGCAGTATTTT
CASSASRQGMADTQYF
>TRBD1|TRBJ1-5|few|TRBV5-6
TGTGCCAGCAGCTTGAAAGGGGGACAGGGGATACGTCAGCCCCAGCATTTT
CASSLKGGQGIRQPQHF
>.|TRBJ2-3|.|TRBV7-6
TGTGCCAGCAGCTTAGTAGCTGGAGATACGCAGTATTTT
CASSLVAGDTQYF
>.|TRBJ2-3|.|TRBV18
TGTGCCAGCTCACCACCGCAGGGGCGTGGGACAGATACGCAGTATTTT
CASSPPQGRGTDTQYF
>.|TRBJ1-3|.|TRBV6-5
TGTGCCAGCAGAACAGAGTTCTACTCTGGAAACACCATATATTTT
CASRTEFYSGNTIYF
>.|TRBJ2-3|.|TRBV7-6
TGTGCCAGCAGCTTAGTGTGGTCTAGCGAGCGCACAGATACGCAGTATTTT
CASSLVWSSERTDTQYF
>TRBD1|TRBJ2-7|.|TRBV5-6
TGTGCCAGCAGCTTGTTACAGGGGGTCGACGAGCAGTACTTC
CASSLLQGVDEQYF
>.|TRBJ2-2|.|TRBV9
TGTGCCAGCAGCGTAGCGAACCGAGGAGGGGAGCTGTTTTTT
CASSVANRGGELFF
>TRBD1|TRBJ2-1|.|TRBV29-1
TGCAGCGTTGAGGGACAGGGATTGAATGAGCAGTTCTTC
CSVEGQGLNEQFF
>.|TRBJ1-1|.|TRBV2
TGTGCCACAAACAGGGCCTCGGAAGCTTTCTTT
CATNRASEAFF
>.|TRBJ2-3|.|TRBV18
TGTGCCAGCTCACTAGACTACTTGAGCACAGATACGCAGTATTTT
CASSLDYLSTDTQYF
>TRBD1|TRBJ2-7|.|TRBV6-5
TGTGCCAGCAGTCAGACAGGGGGTTACTCCTACGAGCAGTACTTC
CASSQTGGYSYEQYF
>.|TRBJ2-7|once|TRBV5-1
TGCGCCAGCAGCTCTGGACTATACGAGCAGTACTTC
CASSSGLYEQYF
>.|TRBJ2-5|.|TRBV11-2
TGTGCCAGCAGCTTATTAGCTACACAAGAGACCCAGTACTTC
CASSLLATQETQYF
>.|TRBJ2-7|.|TRBV7-6
TGTGCCAGCAGCTTAGAACAGTCCTACGAGCAGTACTTC
CASSLEQSYEQYF
>TRBD1|TRBJ2-7|.|TRBV27
TGTGCCAGCAGCACAGACAGGGACTACGAGCAGTACTTC
CASSTDRDYEQYF
>TRBD2|TRBJ2-5|.|TRBV5-4
TGTGCCAGCAGCTTGGGACTAGCGGGAGGGACTAAGGTTGTAGAGACCCAGTACTTC
CASSLGLAGGTKVVETQYF
>.|TRBJ1-5|.|TRBV7-9
TGTGCCAGCAGCTTAGAGGCGGTGCCCCAGCATTTT
CASSLEAVPQHF
>.|TRBJ2-1|few|TRBV29-1
TGCAGCGCCCGGGACTTCGACAATGAGCAGTTCTTC
CSARDFDNEQFF
>.|TRBJ2-3|.|TRBV11-2
TGTGCCAGCAGCTTCCAGGTTGGAGATACGCAGTATTTT
CASSFQVGDTQYF
>TRBD2|TRBJ2-3|.|TRBV4-1
TGCGCCAGCAGCCCGTCCTCACTAGCGGGGGGGACCACAGATACGCAGTATTTT
CASSPSSLAGGTTDTQYF
>.|TRBJ2-7|.|TRBV9
TGTGCCAGCAGCGCAGGCCTTGGGGGGACCTACGAGCAGTACTTC
CASSAGLGGTYEQYF
>.|TRBJ1-1|.|TRBV7-9
TGTGCCAGCAGTTCTCTGCGGGGGTGGGTGAACACTGAAGCTTTCTTT
CASSSLRGWVNTEAFF
>TRBD1|TRBJ2-7|.|TRBV6-5
TGTGCCAGCAGTCGGACAGGAGTTAACTACGAGCAGTACTTC
CASSRTGVNYEQYF
>TRBD1|TRBJ1-1|.|TRBV5-6
TGTGCCAGCAGCTTGATCCCCGGACAGGGCGGTTACACTGAAGCTTTCTTT
CASSLIPGQGGYTEAFF
>TRBD1|TRBJ1-6|.|TRBV6-5
TGTGCCAGCAGTTACGGGACAGGCATTAATTCACCCCTCCACTTT
CASSYGTGINSPLHF
>TRBD1|TRBJ2-1|.|TRBV5-1
TGCGCCAGCAGCAGAGTGGGGGGACAGGGGACCGGAGGCTCTCAGTTCTTC
CASSRVGGQGTGGSQFF
>.|TRBJ1-2|.|TRBV7-2
TGTGCCAGCAGCTTAGCGCAGGCAAACTATGGCTACACCTTC
CASSLAQANYGYTF
>.|TRBJ1-2|.|TRBV11-2
TGTGCCAGCAGCCCAGGGATAGAGAACTATGGCTACACCTTC
CASSPGIENYGYTF
>TRBD1|TRBJ2-7|.|TRBV7-2
TGTGCCAGCAGCCAGGGGGATACCTTCTACGAGCAGTACTTC
CASSQGDTFYEQYF
>.|TRBJ1-3|.|TRBV7-2
TGTGCCAGCAGCCCCTTCGTTGTCCCCATATATTTT
CASSPFVVPIYF
>TRBD2|TRBJ2-7|few|TRBV7-9
TGTGCCAGCAGCTTCCCAGCGGGGGGACTTCATGAGCAGTACTTC
CASSFPAGGLHEQYF
>.|TRBJ2-2|.|TRBV5-8
TGTGCCAGCAGCCCCAGACAGGCAGCGAACACCGGGGAGCTGTTTTTT
CASSPRQAANTGELFF
>.|TRBJ2-2|.|TRBV5-1
TGCGCCAGCAGCTTGGGACAGGACACCGGGGAGCTGTTTTTT
CASSLGQDTGELFF
>.|TRBJ1-3|few|TRBV6-1
TGTGCCAGCAGTGAAGCGTGGAGGGCGGGGAGGTCCGGAAACACCATATATTTT
CASSEAWRAGRSGNTIYF
>TRBD1|TRBJ2-2|.|TRBV5-1
TGCGCCAGCAGTGAATGGACAGGAGCCACCGGGGAGCTGTTTTTT
CASSEWTGATGELFF
>.|TRBJ1-2|few|TRBV6-6
TGTGCCAGCAGCAAGTCCTCCAGGGACTTGGGTGGCTACACCTTC
CASSKSSRDLGGYTF
>TRBD1|TRBJ2-7|once|TRBV9
TGTGCCAGCAGCGCAGGCGGGGGACAGGGGCTCCACTACGAGCAGTACTTC
CASSAGGGQGLHYEQYF
>.|TRBJ2-3|.|TRBV7-8
TGTGCCAGCAGTCCTGCAGATACGCAGTATTTT
CASSPADTQYF